A selection of T cell receptor beta chains follows, all from one sample in a study of shared T cell receptors in the human thymus. Profiled with immunoSEQ multiplex PCR; TCRdb holds only in-frame clones, not every one. Here the sample spans approximately 68,000 clones, nearly 95% being singletons. The source material was thymocytes. The origin of the receptors is a human donor. Each CDR3 is given with its conserved first and last residue. A D gene is named only where the DNA matches it firmly. Not all rows give a size; the values are once, few, many and, for expanded clones, a class.

V: TRBV4-3
size: .
D: .
J: TRBJ2-3
DNA: TGCGCCAGCAGCCAAGGGTCCGAAGGGCGGAGCACAGATACGCAGTATTTT
CDR3: CASSQGSEGRSTDTQYF

V: TRBV7-2
size: .
D: .
J: TRBJ2-3
DNA: TGTGCCAGCAGCTTAGAAGGGCCAGGGGTTTACGCAGATACGCAGTATTTT
CDR3: CASSLEGPGVYADTQYF

V: TRBV2
size: .
D: .
J: TRBJ2-5
DNA: TGTGCCGGGAAGACAAGGACCATCTACGAGGAGCAGTACTTC
CDR3: CAGKTRTIYEEQYF

V: TRBV27
size: .
D: TRBD1
J: TRBJ1-2
DNA: TGTGCCAGCAGTTTGGGACAGGCCGGGTCGGTCTATGGCTACACCTTC
CDR3: CASSLGQAGSVYGYTF

V: TRBV28
size: .
D: .
J: TRBJ2-7
DNA: TGTGCCAGCAGTTTGTCGGGGTTTGACCATTTAATCTACGAGCAGTACTTC
CDR3: CASSLSGFDHLIYEQYF

V: TRBV6-1
size: .
D: .
J: TRBJ1-3
DNA: TGTGCCAGCATCGGGTCTTCAGCTTCACGGTTATCTTTT
CDR3: CASIGSSASRLSF

V: TRBV5-1
size: .
D: TRBD1
J: TRBJ1-6
DNA: TGCGCCAGCAGCCAGACAGATCCGACAGGGAACTATAATTCACCCCTCCACTTT
CDR3: CASSQTDPTGNYNSPLHF

V: TRBV4-1
size: few
D: .
J: TRBJ1-2
DNA: TGCGCCAGCAGCCAAGATAACACCTATGGCTACACCTTC
CDR3: CASSQDNTYGYTF

V: TRBV12-5
size: once
D: .
J: TRBJ1-4
DNA: TGTGCTAGTGGTCCCCGGACAGAATATAATGAAAAACTGTTTTTT
CDR3: CASGPRTEYNEKLFF

V: TRBV4-2
size: .
D: .
J: TRBJ1-2
DNA: TGTGCCAGCAGCCAAGTGAGACCCAGGAGAGACTATGGCTACACCTTC
CDR3: CASSQVRPRRDYGYTF

V: TRBV6-1
size: .
D: .
J: TRBJ1-1
DNA: TGTGCCAGCAGTGAGGCAGGGATGAACACTGAAGCTTTCTTT
CDR3: CASSEAGMNTEAFF

V: TRBV28
size: .
D: .
J: TRBJ1-4
DNA: TGTGCCAGCAGTTTAGGGTACGATTGGGGGTCAACTAATGAAAAACTGTTTTTT
CDR3: CASSLGYDWGSTNEKLFF

V: TRBV19
size: once
D: .
J: TRBJ1-1
DNA: TGTGCCAGTAGTACCCAGCTGGGAACTCTCCCTGAAGCTTTCTTT
CDR3: CASSTQLGTLPEAFF

V: TRBV5-4
size: .
D: .
J: TRBJ2-1
DNA: TGTGCCAGCAGCCGGACCCAGGGGCGCGGCGACAATGAGCAGTTCTTC
CDR3: CASSRTQGRGDNEQFF